This TCR beta chain was sequenced for a study of T cells after somatic rescue of genetic block. The CDR3 extends over 15 amino acids. Germline V lookup: CDR1 KGHSH, CDR2 LQKENI. The germline V and J ends were trimmed by 3 bases and 2 bases, with 14 bases remaining between them. Method: immunoSEQ multiplex PCR; TCRdb's copy keeps in-frame clones and lacks some. The data contain tens of thousands of clones, about nine tenths of them singletons. The chain couples TRBV18 to TRBJ2-7, with D possibly TRBD2 on 5 matching bases. The clonotype was recovered from a young woman. Sequencing input: peripheral blood mononuclear cells (PBMCs). Here the CDR3 reads CASSPRVVQTYEQYF. The CDR3 DNA is TGTGCCAGCTCACCGCGGGTGGTGCAGACCTACGAGCAGTACTTC.